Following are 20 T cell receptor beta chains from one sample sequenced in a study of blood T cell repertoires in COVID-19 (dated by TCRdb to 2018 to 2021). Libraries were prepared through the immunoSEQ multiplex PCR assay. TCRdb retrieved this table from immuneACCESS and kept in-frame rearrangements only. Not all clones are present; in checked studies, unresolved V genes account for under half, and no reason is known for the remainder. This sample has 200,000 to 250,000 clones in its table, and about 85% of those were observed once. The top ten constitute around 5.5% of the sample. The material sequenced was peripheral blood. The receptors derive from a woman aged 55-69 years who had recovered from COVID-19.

The CDR3 DNA reads as TGTGCCATCAGCCCCTCGGGCTCTGGGGCCAACGTCCTGACTTTC. It specifies CAISPSGSGANVLTF. This rearrangement joins TRBV10-3 to TRBJ2-6, with D hard to call. Trimming cost V 6 bases and J 0 bases, with 9 bases left between them. This CDR3 is built from 15 residues. The germline V gene has CDR1 ENHRY and CDR2 SYGVKD.

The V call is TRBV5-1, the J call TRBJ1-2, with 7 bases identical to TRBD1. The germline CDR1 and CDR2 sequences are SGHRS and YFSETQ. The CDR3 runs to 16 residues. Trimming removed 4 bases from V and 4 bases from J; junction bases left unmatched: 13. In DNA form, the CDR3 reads TGCGCCAGCAGCCTGGCCCCAGGGGGTCAGGCCTATGGCTACACCTTC. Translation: CASSLAPGGQAYGYTF.

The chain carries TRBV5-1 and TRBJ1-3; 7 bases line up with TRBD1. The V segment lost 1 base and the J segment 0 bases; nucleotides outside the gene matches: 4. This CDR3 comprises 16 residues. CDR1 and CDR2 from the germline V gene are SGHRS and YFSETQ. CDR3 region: CASSLQGDSSGNTIYF. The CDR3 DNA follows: TGCGCCAGCAGCTTGCAGGGGGACAGCTCTGGAAACACCATATATTTT.

The CDR3 DNA sequence: TGTGCCAGCAGCTCGTCGGGGGGTCTTCCGACCCAGTACTTC. This translates into CASSSSGGLPTQYF. The rearrangement joins TRBV11-2 to TRBJ2-5; 7 nucleotides line up with TRBD2. Germline V lookup: CDR1 SGHAT, CDR2 FQNNGV. With V trimmed by 4 bases and J by 7 bases, 9 bases remained unmatched. CDR3 length equals 14 residues.

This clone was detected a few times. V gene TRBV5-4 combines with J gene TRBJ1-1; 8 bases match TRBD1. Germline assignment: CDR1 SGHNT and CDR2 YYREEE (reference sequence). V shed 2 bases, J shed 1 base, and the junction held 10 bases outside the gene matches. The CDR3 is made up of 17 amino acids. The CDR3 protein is CASSFGGRGRGNTEAFF. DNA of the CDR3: TGTGCCAGCAGCTTCGGGGGCAGGGGGCGTGGGAACACTGAAGCTTTCTTT. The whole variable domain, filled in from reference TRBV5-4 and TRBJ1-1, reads ETGVTQSPTHLIKTRGQQVTLRCSSQSGHNTVSWYQQALGQGPQFIFQYYREEENGRGNFPPRFSGLQFPNYSSELNVNALELDDSALYLCASSFGGRGRGNTEAFFGQGTRLTVV.

The CDR3: CASSLPQAPSGNTIYF. DNA for the CDR3: TGTGCCAGCTCTCTACCACAGGCCCCCTCTGGAAACACCATATATTTT. The rearrangement links TRBV18 to TRBJ1-3; D is possibly TRBD1 (5 bases). CDR3 length: 16 amino acids. The germline CDR1 and CDR2 sequences are KGHSH and LQKENI. V shed 6 bases and J shed 0 bases, with 15 bases lying between them.

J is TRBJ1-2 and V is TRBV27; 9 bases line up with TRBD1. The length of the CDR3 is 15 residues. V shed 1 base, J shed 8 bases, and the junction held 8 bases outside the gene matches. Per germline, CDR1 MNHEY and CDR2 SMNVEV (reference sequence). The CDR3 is CASSLLSGTGRGYTF. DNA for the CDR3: TGTGCCAGCAGTTTATTATCAGGGACAGGGAGGGGCTACACCTTC.

The CDR3 loop is CASSLTGGPNEQFF. The CDR3 DNA sequence: TGTGCCAGCAGCTTAACGGGGGGTCCCAATGAGCAGTTCTTC. V is TRBV7-3 and J is TRBJ2-1; D possibly corresponds to TRBD2 (6 bases). The CDR3 has 14 residues. CDR1 and CDR2 (germline): SGHTA, FQGTGA. Trimming pared 0 bases from V and 6 bases from J, leaving 9 bases between.

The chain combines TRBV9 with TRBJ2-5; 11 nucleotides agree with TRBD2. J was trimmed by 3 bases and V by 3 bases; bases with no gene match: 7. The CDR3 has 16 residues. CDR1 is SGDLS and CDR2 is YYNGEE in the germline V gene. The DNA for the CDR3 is TGTGCCAGCAGCGCCGCTCCGGGACTAGCGGAAGAGACCCAGTACTTC. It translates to CASSAAPGLAEETQYF.

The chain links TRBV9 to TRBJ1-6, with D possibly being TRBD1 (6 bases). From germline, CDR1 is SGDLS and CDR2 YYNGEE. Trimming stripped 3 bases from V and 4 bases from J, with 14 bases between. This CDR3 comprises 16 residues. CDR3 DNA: TGTGCCAGCAGCGCACAGGGCCACCTTTATAATTCACCCCTCCACTTT. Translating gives CASSAQGHLYNSPLHF.

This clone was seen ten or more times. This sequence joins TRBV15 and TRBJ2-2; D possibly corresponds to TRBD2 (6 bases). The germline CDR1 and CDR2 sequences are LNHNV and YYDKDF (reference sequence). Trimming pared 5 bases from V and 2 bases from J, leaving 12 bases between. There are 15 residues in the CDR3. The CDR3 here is CATSLGTGNTGELFF. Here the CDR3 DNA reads TGTGCCACCAGCCTAGGGACTGGAAACACCGGGGAGCTGTTTTTT.

The chain's CDR3 is CASSYSRDPYEQYF. The CDR3 nucleotides are TGTGCCAGCAGTTACTCGAGGGATCCCTACGAGCAGTACTTC. This chain links TRBV6-5 with TRBJ2-7, with TRBD2 as a possible D gene (5 bases). CDR1 is MNHEY, CDR2 SVGAGI, per germline. V was cut by 0 bases and J by 2 bases, with 8 bases left in between. This CDR3 spans 14 amino acids.

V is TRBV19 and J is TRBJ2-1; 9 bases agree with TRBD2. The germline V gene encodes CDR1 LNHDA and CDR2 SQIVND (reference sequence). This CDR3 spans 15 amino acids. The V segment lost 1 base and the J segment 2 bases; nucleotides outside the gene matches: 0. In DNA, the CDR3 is TGTGCCAGTAGTATAGGCGGGGGGGCCTACAATGAGCAGTTCTTC. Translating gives CASSIGGGAYNEQFF.

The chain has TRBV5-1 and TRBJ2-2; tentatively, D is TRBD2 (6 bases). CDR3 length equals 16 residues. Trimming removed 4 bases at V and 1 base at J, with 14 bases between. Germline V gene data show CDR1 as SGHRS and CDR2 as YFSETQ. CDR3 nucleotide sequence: TGCGCCAGCAGCCCCCCGGGACTGGGGAACACCGGGGAGCTGTTTTTT. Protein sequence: CASSPPGLGNTGELFF.

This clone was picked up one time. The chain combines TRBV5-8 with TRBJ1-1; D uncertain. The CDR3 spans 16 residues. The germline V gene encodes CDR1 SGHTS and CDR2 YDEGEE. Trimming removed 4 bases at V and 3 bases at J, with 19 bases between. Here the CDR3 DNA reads TGTGCCAGCAGCCCTCTCCGGGGTGTGGGCGACACTGAAGCTTTCTTT. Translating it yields CASSPLRGVGDTEAFF.

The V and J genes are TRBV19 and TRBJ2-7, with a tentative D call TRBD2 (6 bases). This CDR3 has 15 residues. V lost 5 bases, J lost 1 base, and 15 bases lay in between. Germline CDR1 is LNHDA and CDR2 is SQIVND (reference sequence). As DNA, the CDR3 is TGTGCCAGTAGTCCCCGTGGGCGGGGTTCCTACGAGCAGTACTTC. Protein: CASSPRGRGSYEQYF.

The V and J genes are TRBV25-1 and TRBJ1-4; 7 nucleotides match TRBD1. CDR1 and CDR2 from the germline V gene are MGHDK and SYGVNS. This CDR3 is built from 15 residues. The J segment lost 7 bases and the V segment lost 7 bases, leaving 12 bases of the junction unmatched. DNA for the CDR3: TGTGCCAGCACCCCGACGAACAGGGGACGTGAAAAACTGTTTTTT. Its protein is CASTPTNRGREKLFF.

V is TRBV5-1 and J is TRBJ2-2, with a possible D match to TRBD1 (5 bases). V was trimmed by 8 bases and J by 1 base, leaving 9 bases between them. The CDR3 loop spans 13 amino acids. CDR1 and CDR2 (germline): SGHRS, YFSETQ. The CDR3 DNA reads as TGCGCCAGTCAGACAGAGAACACCGGGGAGCTGTTTTTT. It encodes CASQTENTGELFF.

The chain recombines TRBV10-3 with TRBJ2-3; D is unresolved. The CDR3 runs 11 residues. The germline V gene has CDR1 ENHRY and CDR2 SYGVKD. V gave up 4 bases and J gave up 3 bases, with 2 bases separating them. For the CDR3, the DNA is TGTGCCATCAGTGTAACAGATACGCAGTATTTT. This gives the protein CAISVTDTQYF.

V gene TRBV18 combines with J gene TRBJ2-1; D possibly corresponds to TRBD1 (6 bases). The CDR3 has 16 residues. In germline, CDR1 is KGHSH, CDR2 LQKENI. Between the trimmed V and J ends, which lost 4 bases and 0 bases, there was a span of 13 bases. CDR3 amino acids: CASSRGQRSSYNEQFF. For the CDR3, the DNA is TGTGCCAGCTCACGAGGACAGAGGAGCTCCTACAATGAGCAGTTCTTC.